The text below deals with one T cell receptor (beta chain). This CDR3 is 15 amino acids long. Deletions cut 3 bases from V and 1 base from J, with 16 bases between. Germline loops: CDR1 GTSNPN, CDR2 SVGIG (reference sequence). The data were taken from a study of CD8 T cells in Susac syndrome. About 0.45 to 1 ug RNA was reverse transcribed with random hexamers. A multiplex approach, immunoSEQ multiplex PCR, amplified TCR beta CDR3 across 54 Vbeta and 13 Jbeta. TCRdb reprocessed the immunoSEQ multiplex PCR reads via MiXCR and lists one record per CDR3 protein. The table records 150,000 to 200,000 distinct CDR3 sequences, about 94% of them present only once. Sequencing of TCR beta was performed on blood CD8+ and CD4+ T cells. Controls were drawn from healthy donors and were matched for age and sex. Purification of the CD8+ and CD4+ T cells relied on negative isolation, and TEMRA cells underwent FACS enrichment.

This sequence was found in a human donor in good health. The V and J genes are TRBV30 and TRBJ2-7, with D possibly TRBD2 on 6 matching bases. The specimen sequenced was CD4+ T cells from PBMCs. CDR3 coding DNA: TGTGCCTGGAGCCCTCTTGGGGACTTTTCCTACGAGCAGTACTTC. As protein: CAWSPLGDFSYEQYF.